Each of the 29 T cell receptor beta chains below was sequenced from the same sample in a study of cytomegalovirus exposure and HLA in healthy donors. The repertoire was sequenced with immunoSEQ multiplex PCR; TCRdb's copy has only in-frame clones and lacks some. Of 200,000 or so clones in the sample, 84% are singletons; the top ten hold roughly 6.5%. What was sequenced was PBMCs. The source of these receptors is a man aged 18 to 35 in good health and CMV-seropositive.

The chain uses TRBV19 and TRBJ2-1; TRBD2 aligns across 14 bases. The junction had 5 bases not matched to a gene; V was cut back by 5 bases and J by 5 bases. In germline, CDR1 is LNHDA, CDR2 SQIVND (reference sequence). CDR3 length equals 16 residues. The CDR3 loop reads CASSLRTSGRHNEQFF. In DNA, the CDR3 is TGTGCCAGTAGTCTACGGACTAGCGGGAGGCACAATGAGCAGTTCTTC. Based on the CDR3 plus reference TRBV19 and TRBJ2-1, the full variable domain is DGGITQSPKYLFRKEGQNVTLSCEQNLNHDAMYWYRQDPGQGLRLIYYSQIVNDFQKGDIAEGYSVSREKKESFPLTVTSAQKNPTAFYLCASSLRTSGRHNEQFFGPGTRLTVL.

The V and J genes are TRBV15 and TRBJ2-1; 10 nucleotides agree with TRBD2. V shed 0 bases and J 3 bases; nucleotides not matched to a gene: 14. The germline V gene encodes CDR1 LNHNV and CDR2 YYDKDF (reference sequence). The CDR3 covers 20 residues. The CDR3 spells CATSRDRLAGITADYNEQFF. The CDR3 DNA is TGTGCCACCAGCAGAGATCGACTAGCGGGTATTACCGCTGACTACAATGAGCAGTTCTTC.

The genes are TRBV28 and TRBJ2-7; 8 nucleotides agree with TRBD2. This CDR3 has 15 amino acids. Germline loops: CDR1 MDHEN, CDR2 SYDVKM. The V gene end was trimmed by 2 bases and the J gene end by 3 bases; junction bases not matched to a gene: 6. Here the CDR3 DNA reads TGTGCCAGCAGTTTACGGGGGGGCGCATTCTACGAGCAGTACTTC. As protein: CASSLRGGAFYEQYF.

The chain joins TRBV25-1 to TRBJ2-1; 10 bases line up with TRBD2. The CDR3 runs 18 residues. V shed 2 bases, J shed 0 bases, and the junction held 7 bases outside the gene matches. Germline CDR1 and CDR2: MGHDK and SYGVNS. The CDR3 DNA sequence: TGTGCCAGCAGTGAACCCAGCGGGAGGGCTCGCTCCTACAATGAGCAGTTCTTC. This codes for CASSEPSGRARSYNEQFF.

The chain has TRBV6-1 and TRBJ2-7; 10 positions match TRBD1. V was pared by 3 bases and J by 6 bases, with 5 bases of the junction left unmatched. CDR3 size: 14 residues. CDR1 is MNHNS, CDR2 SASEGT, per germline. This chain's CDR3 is CASSETRDRGEQYF. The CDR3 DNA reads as TGTGCCAGCAGTGAGACCCGGGACAGGGGCGAGCAGTACTTC.

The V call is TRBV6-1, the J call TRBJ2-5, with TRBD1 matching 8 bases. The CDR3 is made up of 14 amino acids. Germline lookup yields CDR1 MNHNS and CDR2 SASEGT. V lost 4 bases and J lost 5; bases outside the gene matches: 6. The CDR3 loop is CASSGGQGWETQYF. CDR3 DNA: TGTGCCAGCAGTGGAGGACAGGGCTGGGAGACCCAGTACTTC.

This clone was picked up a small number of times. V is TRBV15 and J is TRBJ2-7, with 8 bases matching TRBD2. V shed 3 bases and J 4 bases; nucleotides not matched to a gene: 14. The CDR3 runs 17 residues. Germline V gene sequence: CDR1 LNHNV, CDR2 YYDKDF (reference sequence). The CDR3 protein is CATSRQSNSGVEYEQYF. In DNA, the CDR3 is TGTGCCACCAGCAGGCAAAGTAATAGCGGGGTGGAATACGAGCAGTACTTC.

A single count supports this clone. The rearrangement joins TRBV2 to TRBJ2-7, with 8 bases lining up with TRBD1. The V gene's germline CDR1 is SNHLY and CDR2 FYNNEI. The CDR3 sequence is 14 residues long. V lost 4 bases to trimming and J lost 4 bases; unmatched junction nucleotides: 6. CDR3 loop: CASSGGQGLYEQYF. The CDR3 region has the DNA TGTGCCAGCAGTGGAGGACAGGGTTTATACGAGCAGTACTTC.

The CDR3: CASSLAGAGGTDTQYF. DNA for the CDR3: TGTGCCAGCAGCTTGGCCGGAGCGGGAGGCACAGATACGCAGTATTTT. The chain employs TRBV7-3 and TRBJ2-3, with TRBD2 matching 8 bases. Looked up from germline, CDR1 is SGHTA and CDR2 is FQGTGA. This CDR3 is built from 16 residues. Trimming cost V 3 bases and J 1 base; bases outside gene matches: 6.

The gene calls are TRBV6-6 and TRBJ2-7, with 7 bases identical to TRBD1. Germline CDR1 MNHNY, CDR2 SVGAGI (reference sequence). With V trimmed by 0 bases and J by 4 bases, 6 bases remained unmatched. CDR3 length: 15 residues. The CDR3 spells CASSYSKGTEYEQYF. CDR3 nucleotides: TGTGCCAGCAGTTACTCGAAAGGGACAGAATACGAGCAGTACTTC.

The CDR3 nucleotides are TGTGCCAGCAGCCACGGACTAGGGAACTACGAGCAGTACTTC. Amino acid sequence: CASSHGLGNYEQYF. The chain has TRBV5-6 and TRBJ2-7; TRBD2 matches at 7 bases. The germline gives CDR1 SGHDT, CDR2 YYEEEE. V was clipped by 4 bases and J by 3 bases; unmatched bases: 7. CDR3 length: 14 residues.

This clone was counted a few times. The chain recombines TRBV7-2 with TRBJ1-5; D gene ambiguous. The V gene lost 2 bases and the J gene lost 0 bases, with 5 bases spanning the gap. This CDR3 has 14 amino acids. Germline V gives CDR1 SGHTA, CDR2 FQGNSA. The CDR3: CASSLHSSNQPQHF. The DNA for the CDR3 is TGTGCCAGCAGCTTACATAGTAGCAATCAGCCCCAGCATTTT.

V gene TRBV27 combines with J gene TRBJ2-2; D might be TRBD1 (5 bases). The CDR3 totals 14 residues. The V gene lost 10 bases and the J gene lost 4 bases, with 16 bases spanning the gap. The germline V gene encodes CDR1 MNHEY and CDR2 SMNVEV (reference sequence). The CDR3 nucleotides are TGTGCCACCCGAACAGGCGCTCCCACCGGGGAGCTGTTTTTT. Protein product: CATRTGAPTGELFF.

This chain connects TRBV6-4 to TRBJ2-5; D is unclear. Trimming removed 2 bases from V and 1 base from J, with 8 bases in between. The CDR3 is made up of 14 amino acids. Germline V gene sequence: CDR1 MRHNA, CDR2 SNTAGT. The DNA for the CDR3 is TGTGCCAGCAGTGACCACAGATCCCAAGAGACCCAGTACTTC. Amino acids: CASSDHRSQETQYF.

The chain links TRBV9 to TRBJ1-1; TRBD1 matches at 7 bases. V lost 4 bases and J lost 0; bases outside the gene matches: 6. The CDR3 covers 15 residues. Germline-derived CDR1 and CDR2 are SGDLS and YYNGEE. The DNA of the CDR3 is TGTGCCAGCAGCCAAATGGACAGGATGAACACTGAAGCTTTCTTT. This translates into CASSQMDRMNTEAFF.

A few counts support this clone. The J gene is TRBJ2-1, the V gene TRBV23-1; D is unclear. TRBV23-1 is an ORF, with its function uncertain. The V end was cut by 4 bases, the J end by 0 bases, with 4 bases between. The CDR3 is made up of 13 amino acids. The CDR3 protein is CASSPSSYNEQFF. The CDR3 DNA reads TGCGCCAGCAGTCCTAGCTCCTACAATGAGCAGTTCTTC.

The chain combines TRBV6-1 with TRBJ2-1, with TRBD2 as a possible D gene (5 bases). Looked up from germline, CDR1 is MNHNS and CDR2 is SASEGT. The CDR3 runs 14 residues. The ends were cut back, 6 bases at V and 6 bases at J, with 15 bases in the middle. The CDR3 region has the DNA TGTGCCAGCAGGGAGGACTTAACGGGCAATGAGCAGTTCTTC. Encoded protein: CASREDLTGNEQFF.

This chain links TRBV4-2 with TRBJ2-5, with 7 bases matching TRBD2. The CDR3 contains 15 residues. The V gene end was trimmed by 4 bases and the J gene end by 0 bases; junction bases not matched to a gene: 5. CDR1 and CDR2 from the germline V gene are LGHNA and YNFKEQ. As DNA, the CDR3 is TGTGCCAGCAGCCCAGCTCTAGCGGACCAAGAGACCCAGTACTTC. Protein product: CASSPALADQETQYF.

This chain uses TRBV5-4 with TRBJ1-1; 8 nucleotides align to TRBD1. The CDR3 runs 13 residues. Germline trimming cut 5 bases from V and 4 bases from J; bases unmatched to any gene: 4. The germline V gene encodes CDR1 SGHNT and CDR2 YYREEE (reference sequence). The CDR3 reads CASSVTGGTEAFF. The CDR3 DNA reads TGTGCCAGCAGTGTTACAGGGGGCACTGAAGCTTTCTTT.

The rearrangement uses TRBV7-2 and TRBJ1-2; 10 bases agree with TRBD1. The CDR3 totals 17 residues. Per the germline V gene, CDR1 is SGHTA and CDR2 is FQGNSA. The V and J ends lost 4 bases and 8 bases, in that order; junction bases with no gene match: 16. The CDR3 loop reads CASSYYDRGRISGGYTF. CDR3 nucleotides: TGTGCCAGCAGCTACTACGACAGGGGGCGGATTTCGGGCGGCTACACCTTC.

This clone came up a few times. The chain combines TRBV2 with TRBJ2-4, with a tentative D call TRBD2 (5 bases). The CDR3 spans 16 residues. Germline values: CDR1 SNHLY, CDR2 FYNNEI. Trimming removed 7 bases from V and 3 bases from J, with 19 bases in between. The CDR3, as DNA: TGTGCCAGCACCCCCCCCCGGGGATTTGGCAAAAACATTCAGTACTTC. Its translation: CASTPPRGFGKNIQYF.

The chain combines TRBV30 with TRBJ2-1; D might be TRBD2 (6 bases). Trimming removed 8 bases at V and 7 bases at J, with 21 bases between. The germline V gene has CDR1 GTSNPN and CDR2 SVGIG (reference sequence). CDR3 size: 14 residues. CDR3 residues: CAATWEEDFNEQFF. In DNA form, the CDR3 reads TGTGCCGCGACGTGGGAGGAGGATTTTAATGAGCAGTTCTTC.

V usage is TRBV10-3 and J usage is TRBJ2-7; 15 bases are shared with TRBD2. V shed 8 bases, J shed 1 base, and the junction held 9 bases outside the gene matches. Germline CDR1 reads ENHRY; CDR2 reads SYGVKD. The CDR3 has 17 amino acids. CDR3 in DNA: TGTGCCATCTCCGGGACTAGCGGGAGGAGGAGGTCCTACGAGCAGTACTTC. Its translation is CAISGTSGRRRSYEQYF.

CDR3 sequence (DNA): TGCGCCAGCAGCCAAGATAGCCCTACTAGTTTAAGCGCCGGGGAGCTGTTTTTT. This codes for CASSQDSPTSLSAGELFF. V usage is TRBV4-1 and J usage is TRBJ2-2; TRBD2 might be the D (5 bases). The CDR3 runs to 18 residues. Germline values: CDR1 MGHRA, CDR2 YSYEKL. The V end lost 0 bases, the J end lost 6 bases, and 20 bases lay between the germline ends.

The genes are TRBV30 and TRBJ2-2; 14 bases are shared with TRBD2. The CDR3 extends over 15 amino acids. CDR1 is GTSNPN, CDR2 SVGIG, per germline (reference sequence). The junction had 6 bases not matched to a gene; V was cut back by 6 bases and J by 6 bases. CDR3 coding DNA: TGTGCCTGCCTGGGACTAGCGGGAGTCGCCGGGGAGCTGTTTTTT. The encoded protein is CACLGLAGVAGELFF.

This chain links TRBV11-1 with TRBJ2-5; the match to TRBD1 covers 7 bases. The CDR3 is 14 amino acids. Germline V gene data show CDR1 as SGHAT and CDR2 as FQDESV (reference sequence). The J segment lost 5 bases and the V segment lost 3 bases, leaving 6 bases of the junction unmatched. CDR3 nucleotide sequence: TGTGCCAGCAGCTTTCGGACAGGTGGGGAGACCCAGTACTTC. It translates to CASSFRTGGETQYF.

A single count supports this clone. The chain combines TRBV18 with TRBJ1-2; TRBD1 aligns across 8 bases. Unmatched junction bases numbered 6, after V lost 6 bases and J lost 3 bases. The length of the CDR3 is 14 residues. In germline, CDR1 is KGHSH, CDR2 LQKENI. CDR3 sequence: CASSRTGRDYGYTF. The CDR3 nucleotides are TGTGCCAGCTCCCGGACAGGGAGGGACTATGGCTACACCTTC.

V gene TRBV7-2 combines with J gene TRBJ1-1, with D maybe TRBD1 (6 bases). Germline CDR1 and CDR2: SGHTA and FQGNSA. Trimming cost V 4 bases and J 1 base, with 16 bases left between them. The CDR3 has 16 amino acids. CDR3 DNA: TGTGCCAGCAGCTCCGACAGGACAACGAGGAACACTGAAGCTTTCTTT. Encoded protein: CASSSDRTTRNTEAFF.

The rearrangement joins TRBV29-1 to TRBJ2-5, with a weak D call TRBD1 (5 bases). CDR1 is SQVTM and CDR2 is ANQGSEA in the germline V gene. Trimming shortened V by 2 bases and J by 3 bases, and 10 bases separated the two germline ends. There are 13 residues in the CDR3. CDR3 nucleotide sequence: TGCAGCGTTGAAACAGGACCAGAAGAGACCCAGTACTTC. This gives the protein CSVETGPEETQYF.